The rows below give T cell receptor beta chains drawn from one sample of a study of regulatory T cells in long-lasting Graves disease. TCRdb re-called the multiplex PCR reads through MiXCR, storing one row per CDR3 protein. The sample lists some 250,000 distinct CDR3 sequences, 18% occurring once. The starting material was peripheral blood mononuclear cells (PBMCs), obtained at new diagnosis, from a patient treated with antithyroid drugs. Receptor source: a female donor with Graves disease. Each CDR3 is given with its conserved first and last residue. D genes are given only for firm matches. Not every row has a clone size; where given, it reads once, few, many or a size class.

clone_size j_call d_call v_call cdr3_aa cdr3_nt
many TRBJ2-1 TRBD2 TRBV24-1 CATSDSTSGRDREQFF TGTGCCACCAGTGATTCGACTAGCGGGAGAGACCGTGAGCAGTTCTTC
many TRBJ2-1 TRBD2 TRBV5-1 CASSLGPSGSLNEQFF TGCGCCAGCAGCTTGGGCCCTAGCGGGAGTTTAAATGAGCAGTTCTTC
many TRBJ2-1 TRBD2 TRBV6-2/TRBV6-3 CASSYSGTKIYNEQFF TGTGCCAGCAGTTACTCCGGGACTAAGATTTACAATGAGCAGTTCTTC
NA TRBJ1-2 NA TRBV20-1 CSAKRREITGGYTF TGCAGTGCAAAAAGGAGGGAGATAACGGGAGGCTACACCTTC
many TRBJ2-7 NA TRBV7-9 CASSHQNSQQYF TGTGCCAGCAGCCACCAAAACTCCCAACAGTACTTC
many TRBJ1-1 NA TRBV10-3 CAISESAGGAAEAFF TGTGCCATCAGTGAGAGTGCAGGCGGAGCGGCTGAAGCTTTCTTT
many TRBJ2-1 NA TRBV11-1 CASSPDRNNEQFF TGTGCCAGCAGCCCCGACAGAAACAATGAGCAGTTCTTC
many TRBJ2-3 TRBD2 TRBV24-1 CATSDWLTAGDTQYF TGTGCCACCAGTGATTGGTTGACAGCGGGGGATACGCAGTATTTT
many TRBJ1-1 NA TRBV7-2 CASSNRGQSNTEAFF TGTGCCAGCAGCAACCGCGGACAGTCCAACACTGAAGCTTTCTTT
many TRBJ2-1 NA TRBV30 CAGIGSSRAYNEQFF TGTGCCGGGATAGGGAGTTCTCGTGCCTACAATGAGCAGTTCTTC
many TRBJ1-2 NA TRBV20-1 CSAREPQVGGYTF TGCAGTGCTAGAGAGCCCCAAGTGGGCGGCTACACCTTC
many TRBJ1-2 NA TRBV20-1 CNVLGDYGYTF TGCAACGTTTTGGGGGACTATGGCTACACCTTC
many TRBJ2-7 NA TRBV7-8 CASSLQSLALVYEQYF TGTGCCAGCAGCTTACAGTCGCTAGCGCTAGTCTACGAGCAGTACTTC
many TRBJ2-1 TRBD1 TRBV28 CASSFPDRSFSNEQFF TGTGCCAGCAGTTTCCCGGACAGGTCTTTCTCTAATGAGCAGTTCTTC
many TRBJ1-2 TRBD1 TRBV20-1 CSAWIQGARGYTF TGCAGTGCTTGGATACAGGGGGCGCGTGGCTACACCTTC
NA TRBJ2-7 NA TRBV27 CASSFEGVGGYEQYF TGTGCCAGCAGTTTCGAGGGGGTTGGCGGCTACGAGCAGTACTTC
many TRBJ2-1 TRBD2 TRBV11-2 CASSLSGRRREVNNEQFF TGTGCCAGCAGCTTGTCGGGAAGGCGGCGGGAGGTAAACAATGAGCAGTTCTTC
many TRBJ1-6 NA TRBV28 CASSTGQSYNSPLHF TGTGCCAGCAGTACCGGACAGAGCTATAATTCACCCCTCCACTTT
many TRBJ2-4 NA TRBV3-1 CASSPREEKNIQYF TGTGCCAGCAGCCCGCGTGAGGAAAAAAACATTCAGTACTTC
many TRBJ2-1 TRBD1 TRBV5-1 CASSFTGTGDLAGNEQFF TGCGCCAGCAGCTTTACCGGGACAGGCGACCTAGCCGGGAATGAGCAGTTCTTC
many TRBJ2-5 TRBD2 TRBV7-3 CASSLTSSAAGEETQYF TGTGCCAGCAGCTTAACCTCGAGCGCAGCGGGAGAGGAGACCCAGTACTTC
many TRBJ1-2 NA TRBV19 CASSIGPGSYGYTF TGTGCCAGTAGTATTGGCCCGGGAAGCTATGGCTACACCTTC
many TRBJ2-5 NA TRBV7-9 CASSSPAGQETQYF TGTGCCAGCAGCTCCCCCGCGGGTCAAGAGACCCAGTACTTC
many TRBJ1-2 NA TRBV12-3/TRBV12-4 CASSLALGMPDFNYGYTF TGTGCCAGCAGTTTAGCATTGGGGATGCCGGATTTTAACTATGGCTACACCTTC
NA TRBJ2-3 NA TRBV3-1 CASSQTRGSNTDTQYF TGTGCCAGCAGCCAAACCAGGGGATCTAACACAGATACGCAGTATTTT
many TRBJ2-1 TRBD2 TRBV24-1 CATATSGSYNEQFF TGTGCCACCGCGACTAGCGGGTCCTACAATGAGCAGTTCTTC
many TRBJ2-7 NA TRBV6-1 CASSEPDALYEQYF TGTGCCAGCAGTGAACCGGACGCCCTCTACGAGCAGTACTTC
many TRBJ2-3 NA TRBV27 CASSLSRTVTDTQYF TGTGCCAGCAGTTTATCCCGGACCGTCACAGATACGCAGTATTTT
NA TRBJ2-1 NA TRBV24-1 CATSDLTVSSAPSRPSRHEQFF TGTGCCACCAGTGATTTGACGGTTTCTAGCGCACCCTCTCGGCCCTCACGCCATGAGCAGTTCTTC
few TRBJ1-3 TRBD1 TRBV13 CASSLLGTGAGNTIYF TGTGCCAGCAGCTTATTGGGGACAGGGGCTGGAAACACCATATATTTT
many TRBJ2-7 TRBD2 TRBV20-1 CSVSSTSGRTLLEQYF TGCAGTGTGAGTTCGACTAGCGGGAGGACCCTCCTCGAGCAGTACTTC
many TRBJ1-2 TRBD1 TRBV19 CASSNDRGQNYGYTF TGTGCCAGTAGCAACGACAGGGGGCAGAACTATGGCTACACCTTC
many TRBJ2-7 NA TRBV12-3/TRBV12-4 CASSPRADEQYF TGTGCCAGCAGTCCCCGCGCCGACGAGCAGTACTTC